The sequence of this TCR beta chain was determined in a study of T-cell reconstitution after alpha-beta-depleted transplantation in children. Points from the study as a whole: TCRbeta diversity was high at day 60 in some patients (a result of surviving recipient T cells and thymic progenitors). Roughly two months post-transplant, alpha-beta T cells reportedly originated from several hundred graft clones that had expanded. T-cell counts and diversity were attributed mostly to newly produced T cells one year after transplant.

Researchers prepared the TCRbeta library using unique molecular identifiers, the study reports. TCRdb re-analysed the PCR reads in MiXCR, keeping a single row per CDR3 protein. The data show 530,000 or so distinct CDR3 sequences, with 25% to 30% seen just once and just over 35% held by the top ten. In this sample, this clonotype turned up a few times. Its antigen is currently unknown. V shed 2 bases and J 6 bases; nucleotides not matched to a gene: 0. The CDR3 is 14 residues long. In germline, CDR1 is KGHDR, CDR2 SFDVKD. The input for sequencing was PBMCs, taken before TCRalphabeta/CD19-depleted stem cell transplant. The rearrangement joins TRBV24-1 to TRBJ2-4, with 10 bases lining up with TRBD1. This receptor was taken from a boy under three years old with Wiskott-Aldrich syndrome, due to receive a stem cell transplant. CDR3 in DNA: TGTGCCACCAGTGATTGGACAGGGGGAAACATTCAGTACTTC. As protein: CATSDWTGGNIQYF.